These 21 T cell receptor beta chains originate from one sample sequenced in a study of blood T cell repertoires in COVID-19 (dated by TCRdb to about 2020). To prepare the library, the immunoSEQ multiplex PCR assay was applied. The table was pulled from immuneACCESS by TCRdb, which kept in-frame rearrangements only. Such tables lose some clones; where checked, under half of the loss comes from unresolved V genes, and the rest has no known cause. The sample records 200,000 to 250,000 clones, roughly 90% of which are singletons. About 5% of the sample lies in the top ten. The sequencing input was peripheral blood. All receptors come from a woman between 35 and 50 years old with acute or convalescent COVID-19.

This chain connects TRBV9 to TRBJ2-5, with D possibly TRBD2 on 5 matching bases. The V end was cut by 4 bases, the J end by 5 bases, with 18 bases between. The CDR3 is made up of 15 amino acids. Germline loops: CDR1 SGDLS, CDR2 YYNGEE. Here the CDR3 reads CASSPNGVGGETQYF. CDR3 in DNA: TGTGCCAGCAGCCCGAATGGGGTGGGCGGGGAGACCCAGTACTTC.

This chain uses TRBV7-9 with TRBJ1-1, with D perhaps matching TRBD1 (5 bases). Trimming stripped 2 bases from V and 5 bases from J, with 21 bases between. The length of the CDR3 is 17 residues. The germline CDR1 and CDR2 sequences are SEHNR and FQNEAQ (reference sequence). In DNA, the CDR3 is TGTGCCAGCAGCTTACCCTTAGGGGAAGGGGTGCTGACTGAAGCTTTCTTT. Its translation is CASSLPLGEGVLTEAFF.

The V gene is TRBV6-4, the J gene TRBJ2-5; 12 bases fit TRBD2. After removal of 4 bases from V and 2 bases from J, the junction contained 2 bases not matched to a gene. There are 15 residues in the CDR3. The germline V gene has CDR1 MRHNA and CDR2 SNTAGT. CDR3 DNA: TGTGCCAGCAGTGCCCTAGCGGGGGGGCAAGAGACCCAGTACTTC. It is translated as CASSALAGGQETQYF.

This sequence joins TRBV10-3 and TRBJ1-3; the D is unclear. The CDR3 totals 17 residues. Germline assignment: CDR1 ENHRY and CDR2 SYGVKD. V was trimmed by 3 bases and J by 2 bases, leaving 17 bases between them. The CDR3 loop reads CAISDSTRGDTGNTIYF. CDR3 in DNA: TGTGCCATCAGTGATAGTACGCGAGGTGATACTGGAAACACCATATATTTT.

The chain combines TRBV6-5 with TRBJ1-1; a possible D gene is TRBD1 (6 bases). Per germline, CDR1 MNHEY and CDR2 SVGAGI. V lost 0 bases, J lost 6 bases, and 17 bases lay in between. The CDR3 sequence is 16 residues long. The CDR3 sequence is CASSYSWGRGVSEAFF. CDR3 DNA sequence: TGTGCCAGCAGTTACTCATGGGGCAGGGGAGTATCTGAAGCTTTCTTT.

The table lists this clone with a count of one. The chain combines TRBV11-1 with TRBJ2-1, with 8 bases fitting TRBD2. CDR3 size: 16 residues. CDR1 is SGHAT, CDR2 FQDESV, per germline (reference sequence). The V and J ends lost 1 base and 6 bases, in that order; junction bases with no gene match: 8. This CDR3 is CASSLVEAGVFNEQFF. In DNA, the CDR3 is TGTGCCAGCAGCTTAGTAGAAGCGGGGGTTTTCAATGAGCAGTTCTTC.

The genes are TRBV6-1 and TRBJ1-1, with a possible D match to TRBD1 (6 bases). V was shortened by 2 bases and J by 2 bases, with 18 bases between the two germline ends. The germline gives CDR1 MNHNS, CDR2 SASEGT. The CDR3 consists of 17 residues. CDR3 sequence reads: CASSEIGLGDTNTEAFF. The CDR3 DNA is TGTGCCAGCAGTGAAATAGGCTTGGGGGACACCAACACTGAAGCTTTCTTT.

The J gene is TRBJ2-7, the V gene TRBV5-1; tentative D call: TRBD1 (6 bases). This CDR3 is 18 amino acids long. Germline CDR1 is SGHRS and CDR2 is YFSETQ. V lost 4 bases and J lost 4, with 27 bases in between. The CDR3 DNA is TGCGCCAGCAGCCCCAGCCCCCGCGGTGCAACAGGGCCGTACGAGCAGTACGTC. As protein: CASSPSPRGATGPYEQYV.

The chain carries TRBV4-1 and TRBJ1-2; a weak D match, TRBD1 (6 bases). CDR1 is MGHRA and CDR2 is YSYEKL in the germline V gene. CDR3 length: 15 residues. The germline V and J ends were trimmed by 1 base and 4 bases, with 13 bases remaining between them. CDR3 DNA: TGCGCCAGCAGCCAAGTTCAGGGGTCGGGCTATGGCTACACCTTC. Residues: CASSQVQGSGYGYTF.

The chain couples TRBV5-5 to TRBJ2-3, with 7 bases matching TRBD1. The length of the CDR3 is 17 residues. J gave up 1 base and V 7 bases, and 15 bases lay outside the gene matches. Germline CDR1 SGHKS, CDR2 YYEKEE (reference sequence). The CDR3 DNA sequence: TGTGCCAGCCGCAGCCCCATAGGACAGGAACGCACAGATACGCAGTATTTT. It translates to CASRSPIGQERTDTQYF.

The V gene is TRBV5-4, the J gene TRBJ1-3; no firm D call. Germline V gene data show CDR1 as SGHNT and CDR2 as YYREEE (reference sequence). Trimming removed 4 bases from V and 1 base from J, with 9 bases in between. The CDR3 extends over 14 amino acids. CDR3 protein: CASSHGGSGNTIYF. CDR3 DNA sequence: TGTGCCAGCAGCCACGGCGGATCTGGAAACACCATATATTTT.

This clone was seen once. The chain employs TRBV9 and TRBJ2-1; D possibly corresponds to TRBD1 (5 bases). This CDR3 is 15 amino acids long. Germline V gene data show CDR1 as SGDLS and CDR2 as YYNGEE. Trimming took 0 bases from V and 0 from J, leaving 7 bases between them. The CDR3 region is CASSVGQGSYNEQFF. CDR3 nucleotides: TGTGCCAGCAGCGTAGGCCAGGGCTCCTACAATGAGCAGTTCTTC.

This rearrangement joins TRBV9 to TRBJ2-3; D possibly corresponds to TRBD2 (6 bases). The germline gives CDR1 SGDLS, CDR2 YYNGEE. V lost 4 bases and J lost 2, with 17 bases in between. This CDR3 is built from 16 residues. CDR3 loop: CASSSPPTRATDTQYF. For the CDR3, the DNA is TGTGCCAGCAGCTCTCCACCGACTAGAGCCACAGATACGCAGTATTTT. Based on the CDR3 plus reference TRBV9 and TRBJ2-3, the full variable domain is DSGVTQTPKHLITATGQRVTLRCSPRSGDLSVYWYQQSLDQGLQFLIQYYNGEERAKGNILERFSAQQFPDLHSELNLSSLELGDSALYFCASSSPPTRATDTQYFGPGTRLTVL.

The rearrangement links TRBV6-6 to TRBJ1-5; possibly TRBD1 for D (6 bases). V was pared by 5 bases and J by 5 bases, with 10 bases between. The CDR3 consists of 13 residues. The germline CDR1 and CDR2 sequences are MNHNY and SVGAGI (reference sequence). In DNA, the CDR3 is TGTGCCAGCAGTGGACAGAGCTATCAGCCCCAGCATTTT. This translates into CASSGQSYQPQHF.

J is TRBJ2-1 and V is TRBV28; 8 bases align to TRBD1. The CDR3 consists of 16 residues. Germline CDR1 MDHEN, CDR2 SYDVKM. V dropped 7 bases and J dropped 0; count of bases not matched to a gene: 8. The CDR3: CASIAGGRSSYNEQFF. Here the CDR3 DNA reads TGTGCCAGCATCGCAGGGGGCCGAAGCTCCTACAATGAGCAGTTCTTC. Full variable domain (missing parts from reference TRBV28 and TRBJ2-1): DVKVTQSSRYLVKRTGEKVFLECVQDMDHENMFWYRQDPGLGLRLIYFSYDVKMKEKGDIPEGYSVSREKKERFSLILESASTNQTSMYLCASIAGGRSSYNEQFFGPGTRLTVL.

The rearrangement uses TRBV3-1 (or the pseudogene TRBV3-2) and TRBJ2-5, with 15 bases matching TRBD2. The CDR3 has 16 amino acids. CDR1 and CDR2 (germline): LGHDT, YNNKEL (reference sequence). The trim removed 4 bases at V and 2 bases at J, leaving 2 bases unmatched. The chain's CDR3 is CASSLGLAGGQETQYF. The DNA for the CDR3 is TGTGCCAGCAGCCTCGGACTAGCGGGGGGGCAAGAGACCCAGTACTTC.

The chain has TRBV9 and TRBJ2-2, with 8 bases aligning to TRBD1. The CDR3 is 16 residues long. J was trimmed by 0 bases and V by 6 bases; bases with no gene match: 7. Per germline, CDR1 SGDLS and CDR2 YYNGEE. The chain's CDR3 is CASTPGQGANTGELFF. The CDR3 DNA sequence: TGTGCCAGCACCCCCGGACAGGGCGCGAACACCGGGGAGCTGTTTTTT. The whole variable domain, remainder taken from reference TRBV9 and TRBJ2-2, is DSGVTQTPKHLITATGQRVTLRCSPRSGDLSVYWYQQSLDQGLQFLIQYYNGEERAKGNILERFSAQQFPDLHSELNLSSLELGDSALYFCASTPGQGANTGELFFGEGSRLTVL.

The chain recombines TRBV27 with TRBJ2-1; TRBD2 might be the D (6 bases). Germline V gene sequence: CDR1 MNHEY, CDR2 SMNVEV (reference sequence). The CDR3 loop spans 16 amino acids. With 4 bases removed from V and 8 bases from J, the gap between germline ends came to 21 bases. The CDR3 is CASSSLGSSHRDEQFF. In DNA, the CDR3 is TGTGCCAGCAGTTCCCTCGGGAGTTCACATAGGGATGAGCAGTTCTTC.

This clone was counted between two and nine times. This chain joins TRBV3-1 (or the pseudogene TRBV3-2) and TRBJ2-2; tentatively, D is TRBD2 (6 bases). The germline V gene encodes CDR1 LGHDT and CDR2 YNNKEL (reference sequence). V lost 3 bases and J lost 5, with 10 bases in between. The CDR3 loop spans 14 amino acids. The CDR3 DNA reads as TGTGCCAGCAGCCAGGCGGGGCATACCGGGGAGCTGTTTTTT. As protein: CASSQAGHTGELFF.

CDR3 sequence: CASSLGPNTEAFF. CDR3 DNA sequence: TGTGCCAGCAGTTTGGGCCCGAACACTGAAGCTTTCTTT. The V and J genes are TRBV6-5 and TRBJ1-1, with no clear D. Germline-derived CDR1 and CDR2 are MNHEY and SVGAGI. V shed 4 bases and J shed 1 base, with 7 bases lying between them. The CDR3 is 13 amino acids.

The chain is built from TRBV7-9 and TRBJ2-1, with a possible D match to TRBD2 (6 bases). The V gene lost 5 bases and the J gene lost 8 bases, with 16 bases spanning the gap. Per the germline V gene, CDR1 is SEHNR and CDR2 is FQNEAQ (reference sequence). CDR3 size: 14 residues. This CDR3 is CASSPPSGVDEQFF. CDR3 DNA: TGTGCCAGCAGCCCCCCCTCGGGGGTGGATGAGCAGTTCTTC.